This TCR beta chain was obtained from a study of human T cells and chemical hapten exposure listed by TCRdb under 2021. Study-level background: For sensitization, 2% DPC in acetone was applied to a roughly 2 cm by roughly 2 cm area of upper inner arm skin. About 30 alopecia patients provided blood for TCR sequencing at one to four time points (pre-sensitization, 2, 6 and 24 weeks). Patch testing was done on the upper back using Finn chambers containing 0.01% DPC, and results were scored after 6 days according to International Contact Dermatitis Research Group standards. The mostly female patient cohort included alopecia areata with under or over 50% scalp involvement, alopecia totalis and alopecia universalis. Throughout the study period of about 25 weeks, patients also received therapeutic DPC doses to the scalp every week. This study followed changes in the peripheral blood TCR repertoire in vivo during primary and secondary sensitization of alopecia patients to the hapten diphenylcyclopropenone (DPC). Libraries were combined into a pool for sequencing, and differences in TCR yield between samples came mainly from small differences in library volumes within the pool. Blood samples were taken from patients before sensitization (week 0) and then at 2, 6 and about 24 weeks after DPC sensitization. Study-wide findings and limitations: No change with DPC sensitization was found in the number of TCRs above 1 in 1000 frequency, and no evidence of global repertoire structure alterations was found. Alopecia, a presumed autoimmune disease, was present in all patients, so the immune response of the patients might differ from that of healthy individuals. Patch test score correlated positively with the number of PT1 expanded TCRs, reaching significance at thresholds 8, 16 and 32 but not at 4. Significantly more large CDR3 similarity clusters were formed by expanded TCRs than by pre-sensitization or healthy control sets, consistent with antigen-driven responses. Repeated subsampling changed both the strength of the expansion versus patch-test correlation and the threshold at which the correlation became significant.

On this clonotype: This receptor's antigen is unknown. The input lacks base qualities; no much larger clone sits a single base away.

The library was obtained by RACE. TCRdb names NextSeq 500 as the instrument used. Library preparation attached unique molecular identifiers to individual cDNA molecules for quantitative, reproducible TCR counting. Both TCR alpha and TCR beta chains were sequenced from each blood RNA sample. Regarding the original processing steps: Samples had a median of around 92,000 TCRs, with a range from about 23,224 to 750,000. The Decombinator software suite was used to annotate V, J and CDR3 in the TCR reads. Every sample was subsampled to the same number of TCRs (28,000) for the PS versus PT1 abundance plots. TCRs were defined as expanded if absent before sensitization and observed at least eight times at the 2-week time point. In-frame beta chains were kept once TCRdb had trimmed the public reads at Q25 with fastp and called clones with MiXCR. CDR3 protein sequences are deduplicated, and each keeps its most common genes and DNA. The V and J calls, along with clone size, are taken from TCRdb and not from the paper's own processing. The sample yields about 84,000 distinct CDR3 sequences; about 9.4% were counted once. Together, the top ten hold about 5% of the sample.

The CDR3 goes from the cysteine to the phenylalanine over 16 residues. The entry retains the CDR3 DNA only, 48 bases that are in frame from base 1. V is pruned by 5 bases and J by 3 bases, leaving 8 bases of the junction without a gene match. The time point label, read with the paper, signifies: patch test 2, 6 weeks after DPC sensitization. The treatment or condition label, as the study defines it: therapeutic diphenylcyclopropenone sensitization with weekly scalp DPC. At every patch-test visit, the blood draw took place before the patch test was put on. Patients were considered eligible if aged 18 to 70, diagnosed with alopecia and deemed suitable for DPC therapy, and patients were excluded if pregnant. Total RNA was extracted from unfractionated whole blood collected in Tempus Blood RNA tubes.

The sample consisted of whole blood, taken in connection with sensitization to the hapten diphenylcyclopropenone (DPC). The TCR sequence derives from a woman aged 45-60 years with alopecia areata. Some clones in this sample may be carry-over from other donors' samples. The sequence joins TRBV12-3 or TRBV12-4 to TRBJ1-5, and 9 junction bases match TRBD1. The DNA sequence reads TGTGCCAGCAGTCCGTGGGACAGGGATAACAATCAGCCCCAGCATTTT. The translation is CASSPWDRDNNQPQHF.